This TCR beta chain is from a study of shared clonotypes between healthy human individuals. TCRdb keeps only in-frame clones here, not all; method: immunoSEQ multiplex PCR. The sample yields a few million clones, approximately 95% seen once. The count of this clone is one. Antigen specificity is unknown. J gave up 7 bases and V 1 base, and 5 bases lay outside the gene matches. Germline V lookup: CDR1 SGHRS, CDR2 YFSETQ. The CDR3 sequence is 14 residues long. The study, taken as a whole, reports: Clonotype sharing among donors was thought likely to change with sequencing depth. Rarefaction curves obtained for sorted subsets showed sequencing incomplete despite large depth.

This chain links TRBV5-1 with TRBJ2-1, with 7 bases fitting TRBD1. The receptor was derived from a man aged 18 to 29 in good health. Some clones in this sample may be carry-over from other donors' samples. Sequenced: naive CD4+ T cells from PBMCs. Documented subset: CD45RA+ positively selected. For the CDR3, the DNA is TGCGCCAGCAGCTTGCGGACAGGCCCTAATGAGCAGTTCTTC. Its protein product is CASSLRTGPNEQFF.